This T cell receptor beta chain is drawn from a study of control samples from healthy donors and cancer patients. TCRdb keeps only in-frame clones here, not all; method: immunoSEQ multiplex PCR. The data hold 100,000 or so clones, with approximately 90% observed a single time. Germline lookup yields CDR1 SEHNR and CDR2 FQNEAQ (reference sequence). V shed 6 bases and J shed 2 bases, with 4 bases lying between them. The CDR3 is 12 residues long. This sequence was found in a woman aged 30 to 39 in good health. The V gene is TRBV7-9, the J gene TRBJ2-2, with D uncertain. The sequenced sample consisted of blood. DNA for the CDR3: TGTGCCAGCAGGCCTAACACCGGGGAGCTGTTTTTT. The encoded protein is CASRPNTGELFF.